This TCR beta chain was sequenced for a study of T cells in Graves' hyperthyroidism and ophthalmopathy. Overall study findings and caveats: Ophthalmopathy stood apart from stable hyperthyroidism in a 13 V-J model.

From RNA transcripts, TCR beta CDR3 regions were amplified. HTBI primers were employed in a first-round RT-PCR of the TCR CDR3. A single record per CDR3 protein comes from TCRdb applying MiXCR to the multiplex PCR reads. The sample has over 700,000 distinct CDR3 sequences, more than 30% seen once. A word on this clonotype: What it binds is not known.

Trimming removed 0 bases at V and 2 bases at J, with 13 bases between. CDR1 LGHDT and CDR2 YNNKEL come from the germline V gene (reference sequence). The CDR3 length is 16 residues. The chain has TRBV3-1 and TRBJ2-5, with D possibly TRBD2 on 5 matching bases. Material: blood. The origin of this receptor is a man younger than 35 with Graves' hyperthyroidism. The CDR3 spells CASSQEEGSGQETQYF. Here the CDR3 DNA reads TGTGCCAGCAGCCAAGAGGAAGGAAGCGGTCAAGAGACCCAGTACTTC.